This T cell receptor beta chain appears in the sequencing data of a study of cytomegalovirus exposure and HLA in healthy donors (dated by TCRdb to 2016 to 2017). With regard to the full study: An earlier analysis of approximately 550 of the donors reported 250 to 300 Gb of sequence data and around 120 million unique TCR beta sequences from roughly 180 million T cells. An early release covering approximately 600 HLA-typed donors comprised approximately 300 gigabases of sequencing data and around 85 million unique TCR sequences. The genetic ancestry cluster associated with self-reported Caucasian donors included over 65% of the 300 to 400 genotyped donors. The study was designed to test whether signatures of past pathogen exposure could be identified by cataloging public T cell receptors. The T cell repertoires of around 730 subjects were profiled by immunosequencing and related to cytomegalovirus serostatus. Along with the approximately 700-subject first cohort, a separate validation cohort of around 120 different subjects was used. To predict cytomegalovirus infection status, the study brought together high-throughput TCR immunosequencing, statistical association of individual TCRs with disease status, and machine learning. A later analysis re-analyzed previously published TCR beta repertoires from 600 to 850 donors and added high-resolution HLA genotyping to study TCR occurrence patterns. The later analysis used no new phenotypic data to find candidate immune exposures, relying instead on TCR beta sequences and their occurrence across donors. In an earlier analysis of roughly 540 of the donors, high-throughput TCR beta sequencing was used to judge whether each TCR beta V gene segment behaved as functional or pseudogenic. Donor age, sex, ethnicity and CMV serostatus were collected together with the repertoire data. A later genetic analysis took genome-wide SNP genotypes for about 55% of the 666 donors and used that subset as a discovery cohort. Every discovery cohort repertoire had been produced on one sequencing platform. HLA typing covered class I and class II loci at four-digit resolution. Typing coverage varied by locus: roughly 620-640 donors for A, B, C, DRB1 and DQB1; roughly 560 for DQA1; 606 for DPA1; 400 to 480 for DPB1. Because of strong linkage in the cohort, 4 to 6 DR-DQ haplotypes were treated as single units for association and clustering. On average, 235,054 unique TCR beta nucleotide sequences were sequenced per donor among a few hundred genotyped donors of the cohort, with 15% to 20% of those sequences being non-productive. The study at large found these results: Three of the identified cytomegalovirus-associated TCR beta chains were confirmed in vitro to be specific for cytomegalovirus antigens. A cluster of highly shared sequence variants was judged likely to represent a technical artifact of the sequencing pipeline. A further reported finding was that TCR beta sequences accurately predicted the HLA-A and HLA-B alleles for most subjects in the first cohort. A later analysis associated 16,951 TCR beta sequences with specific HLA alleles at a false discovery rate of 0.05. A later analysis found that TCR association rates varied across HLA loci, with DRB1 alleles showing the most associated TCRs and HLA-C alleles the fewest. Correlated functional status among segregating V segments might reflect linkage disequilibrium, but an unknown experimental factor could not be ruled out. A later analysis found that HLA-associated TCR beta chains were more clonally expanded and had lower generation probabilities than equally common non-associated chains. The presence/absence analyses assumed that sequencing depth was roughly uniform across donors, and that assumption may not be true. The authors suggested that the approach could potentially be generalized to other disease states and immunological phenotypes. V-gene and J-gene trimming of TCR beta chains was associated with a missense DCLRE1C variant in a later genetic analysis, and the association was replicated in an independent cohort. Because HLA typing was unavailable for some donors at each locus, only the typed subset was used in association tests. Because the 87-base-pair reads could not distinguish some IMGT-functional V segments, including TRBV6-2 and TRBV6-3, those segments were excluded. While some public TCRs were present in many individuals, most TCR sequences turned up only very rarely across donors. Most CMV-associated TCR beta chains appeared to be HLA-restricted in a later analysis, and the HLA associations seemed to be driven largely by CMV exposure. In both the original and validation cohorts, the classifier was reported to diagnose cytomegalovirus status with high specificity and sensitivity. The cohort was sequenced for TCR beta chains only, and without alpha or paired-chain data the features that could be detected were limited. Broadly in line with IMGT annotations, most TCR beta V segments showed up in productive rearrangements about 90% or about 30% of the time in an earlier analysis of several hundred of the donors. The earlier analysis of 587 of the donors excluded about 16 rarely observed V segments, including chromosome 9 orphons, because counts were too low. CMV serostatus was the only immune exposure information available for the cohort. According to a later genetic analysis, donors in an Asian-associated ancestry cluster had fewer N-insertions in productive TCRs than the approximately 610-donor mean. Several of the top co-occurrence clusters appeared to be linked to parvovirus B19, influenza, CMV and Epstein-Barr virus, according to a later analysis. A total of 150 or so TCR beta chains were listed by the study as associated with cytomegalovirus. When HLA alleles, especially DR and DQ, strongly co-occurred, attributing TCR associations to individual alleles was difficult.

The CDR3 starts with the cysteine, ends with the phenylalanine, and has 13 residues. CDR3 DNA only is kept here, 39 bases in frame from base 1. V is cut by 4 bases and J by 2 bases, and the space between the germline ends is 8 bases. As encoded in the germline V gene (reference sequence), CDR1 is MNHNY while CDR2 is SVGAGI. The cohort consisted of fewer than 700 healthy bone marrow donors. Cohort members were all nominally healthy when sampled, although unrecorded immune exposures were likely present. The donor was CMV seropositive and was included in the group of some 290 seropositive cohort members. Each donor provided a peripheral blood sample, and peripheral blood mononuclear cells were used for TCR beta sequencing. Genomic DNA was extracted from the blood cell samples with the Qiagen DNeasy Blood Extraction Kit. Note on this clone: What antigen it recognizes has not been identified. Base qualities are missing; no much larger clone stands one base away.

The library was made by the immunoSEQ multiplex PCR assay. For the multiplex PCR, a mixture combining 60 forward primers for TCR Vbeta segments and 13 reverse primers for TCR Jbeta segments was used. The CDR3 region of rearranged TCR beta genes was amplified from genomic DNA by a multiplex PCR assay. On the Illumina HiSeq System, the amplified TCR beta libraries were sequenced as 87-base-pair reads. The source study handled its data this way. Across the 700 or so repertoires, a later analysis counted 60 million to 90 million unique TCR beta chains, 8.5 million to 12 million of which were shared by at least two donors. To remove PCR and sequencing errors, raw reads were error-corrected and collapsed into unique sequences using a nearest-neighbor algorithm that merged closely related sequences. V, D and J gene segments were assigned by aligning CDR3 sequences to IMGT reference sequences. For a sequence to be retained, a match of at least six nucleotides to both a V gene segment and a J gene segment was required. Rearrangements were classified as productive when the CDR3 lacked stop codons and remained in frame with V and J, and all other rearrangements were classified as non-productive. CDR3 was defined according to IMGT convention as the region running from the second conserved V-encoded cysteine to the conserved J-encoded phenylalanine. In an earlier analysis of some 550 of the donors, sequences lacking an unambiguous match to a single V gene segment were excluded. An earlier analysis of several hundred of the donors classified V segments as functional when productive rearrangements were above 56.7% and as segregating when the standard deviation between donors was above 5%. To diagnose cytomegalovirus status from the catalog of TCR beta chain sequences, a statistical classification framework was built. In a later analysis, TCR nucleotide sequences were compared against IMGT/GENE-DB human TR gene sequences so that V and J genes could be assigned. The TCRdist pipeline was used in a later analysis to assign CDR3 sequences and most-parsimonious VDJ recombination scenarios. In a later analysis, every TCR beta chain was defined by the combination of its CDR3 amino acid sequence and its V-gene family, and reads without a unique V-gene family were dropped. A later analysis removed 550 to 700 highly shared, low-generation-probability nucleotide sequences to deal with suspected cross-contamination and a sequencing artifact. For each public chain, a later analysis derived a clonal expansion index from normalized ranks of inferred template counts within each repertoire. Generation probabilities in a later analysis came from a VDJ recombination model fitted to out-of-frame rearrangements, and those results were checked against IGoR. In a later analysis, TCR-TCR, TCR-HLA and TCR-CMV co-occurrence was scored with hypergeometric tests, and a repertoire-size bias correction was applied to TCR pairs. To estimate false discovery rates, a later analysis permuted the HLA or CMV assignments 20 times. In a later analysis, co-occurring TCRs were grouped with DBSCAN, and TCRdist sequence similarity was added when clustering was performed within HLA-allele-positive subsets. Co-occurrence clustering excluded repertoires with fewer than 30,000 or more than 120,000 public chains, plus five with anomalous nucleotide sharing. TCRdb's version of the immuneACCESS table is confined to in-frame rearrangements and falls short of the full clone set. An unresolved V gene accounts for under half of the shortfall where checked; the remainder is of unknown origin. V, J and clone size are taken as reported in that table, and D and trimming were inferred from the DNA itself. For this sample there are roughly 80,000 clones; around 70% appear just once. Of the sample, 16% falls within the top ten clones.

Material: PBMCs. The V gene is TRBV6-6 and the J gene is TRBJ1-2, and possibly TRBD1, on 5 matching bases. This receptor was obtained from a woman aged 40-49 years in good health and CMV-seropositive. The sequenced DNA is TGTGCCAGCAGTTTGACAGACAACTATGGCTACACCTTC. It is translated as CASSLTDNYGYTF.